These 16 T cell receptor beta chains share one sample of origin, sequenced in a study of memory CD8 T cells in hepatitis C reinfection. Sequencing used immunoSEQ multiplex PCR; TCRdb keeps in-frame clones, though not all of them. The table lists some 44,000 clones, nearly 90% of them singletons. Documented time point: late/post reinfection, 12 to 24 weeks after detection. The sorted cells went straight to TCR sequencing with no prior in vitro expansion. The material sequenced was naive CD8+ T cells sorted from blood. These receptor sequences come from a man aged 18 to 29 with hepatitis C virus infection.

The chain joins TRBV9 to TRBJ1-2, with a possible D match to TRBD1 (6 bases). Germline CDR1 and CDR2: SGDLS and YYNGEE. This CDR3 has 16 amino acids. The V end was cut by 2 bases, the J end by 1 base, with 15 bases between. CDR3 coding DNA: TGTGCCAGCAGCGTCTCCCGGGACATTTTTAACTATGGCTACACCTTC. This sequence encodes CASSVSRDIFNYGYTF.

The chain has TRBV5-8 and TRBJ2-5; a weak D match, TRBD2 (5 bases). The J call may be wrong; the DNA end is better matched by TRBJ2-7. This CDR3 contains 13 residues. Germline lookup yields CDR1 SGHTS and CDR2 YDEGEE. The CDR3 bases are TGTGCCAGCAGCTTGGTAGGAGGTTACGAGCAGTACTTC. It specifies CASSLVGGYEQYF.

This chain joins TRBV19 and TRBJ2-2, with D tentatively TRBD1 (5 bases). Germline CDR1 reads LNHDA; CDR2 reads SQIVND (reference sequence). V gave up 11 bases and J gave up 6 bases, with 13 bases separating them. The CDR3 loop spans 12 amino acids. In nucleotides, the CDR3 is TGTGCCTTAATGGGGCCCCCCGGGGAGCTGTTTTTT. Residues: CALMGPPGELFF.

Points on this clone: One junction end disagrees with the germline gene, perhaps due to a read error. This chain uses TRBV15 with TRBJ2-3, with 8 bases identical to TRBD1. Germline lookup yields CDR1 LNHNV and CDR2 YYDKDF (reference sequence). There are 14 residues in the CDR3. The CDR3 nucleotides are TGTGCCACCAGCAGTGGACAGGGAACAGGTACGCAGTATTTT. Translated: CATSSGQGTGTQYF.

The rearrangement links TRBV5-1 to TRBJ2-7; the D gene is possibly TRBD2 (6 bases). Germline CDR1 reads SGHRS; CDR2 reads YFSETQ. CDR3 length: 15 amino acids. V gave up 4 bases and J gave up 3 bases, with 17 bases separating them. CDR3 sequence (DNA): TGCGCCAGCAGCCCCGCGGGGCCGGACGTCTACGAGCAGTACTTC. Translated, it gives CASSPAGPDVYEQYF.

V is TRBV27 and J is TRBJ2-7; perhaps TRBD2 as D (6 bases). CDR3 length equals 15 residues. Deletions cut 4 bases from V and 4 bases from J, with 17 bases between. CDR1 MNHEY and CDR2 SMNVEV come from the germline V gene (reference sequence). Written as DNA, the CDR3 is TGTGCCAGCAGTTCTTCCGGCGGGATGGCGTACGAGCAGTACTTC. It encodes CASSSSGGMAYEQYF.

The chain links TRBV7-8 to TRBJ2-3; possible D gene TRBD2, 6 bases. Germline CDR1 SGHVS, CDR2 FQNEAQ. The CDR3 is 12 amino acids. Trimming cost V 3 bases and J 6 bases, with 7 bases left between them. The CDR3 loop is CASSFLADTQYF. In DNA form, the CDR3 reads TGTGCCAGCAGCTTTCTAGCGGATACGCAGTATTTT.

As for this clone: Distinct nucleotide sequences in the sample also encode this CDR3. The chain carries TRBV15 and TRBJ2-1, with 7 positions matching TRBD2. From germline, CDR1 is LNHNV and CDR2 YYDKDF (reference sequence). Unmatched junction bases numbered 3, after V lost 8 bases and J lost 5 bases. The CDR3 is made up of 12 amino acids. CDR3 in DNA: TGTGCCACCTCCAGCGGGGACAATGAGCAGTTCTTC. Protein: CATSSGDNEQFF.

This chain uses TRBV29-1 with TRBJ2-3; D is perhaps TRBD2 (6 bases). The CDR3 has 13 residues. The V gene's germline CDR1 is SQVTM and CDR2 ANQGSEA. Trimming pared 4 bases from V and 6 bases from J, leaving 14 bases between. The CDR3 is CSVVGGAVDTQYF. CDR3 bases: TGCAGCGTTGTGGGGGGTGCGGTGGATACGCAGTATTTT.

This clone has only one observation. The chain uses TRBV5-8 and TRBJ2-2; the match to TRBD2 covers 9 bases. CDR3 length equals 15 residues. V lost 1 base and J lost 4; bases outside the gene matches: 2. Germline CDR1 is SGHTS and CDR2 is YDEGEE. CDR3 loop: CASSLRSGSTGELFF. CDR3 in DNA: TGTGCCAGCAGCTTGCGTAGCGGGAGCACCGGGGAGCTGTTTTTT.

V usage is TRBV13 and J usage is TRBJ2-5, with 9 bases aligning to TRBD2. CDR1 is PRHDT and CDR2 is FYEKMQ in the germline V gene (reference sequence). J was trimmed by 0 bases and V by 5 bases; bases with no gene match: 4. The CDR3 has 15 residues. The chain's CDR3 is CASSASGRNQETQYF. The CDR3, as DNA: TGTGCCAGCAGCGCCAGCGGGAGGAACCAAGAGACCCAGTACTTC. Filled out from reference TRBV13 and TRBJ2-5, the complete variable domain reads AAGVIQSPRHLIKEKRETATLKCYPIPRHDTVYWYQQGPGQDPQFLISFYEKMQSDKGSIPDRFSAQQFSDYHSELNMSSLELGDSALYFCASSASGRNQETQYFGPGTRLLVL.

V gene TRBV7-9 combines with J gene TRBJ1-2; 8 nucleotides align to TRBD1. V shed 4 bases, J shed 5 bases, and the junction held 6 bases outside the gene matches. CDR1 and CDR2 from the germline V gene are SEHNR and FQNEAQ (reference sequence). CDR3 size: 14 residues. DNA for the CDR3: TGTGCCAGCAGCTCGGACAGGGAAAATTATGGCTACACCTTC. Translating gives CASSSDRENYGYTF.

This sequence joins TRBV27 and TRBJ2-7; 9 nucleotides line up with TRBD1. The V segment lost 8 bases and the J segment 4 bases; nucleotides outside the gene matches: 6. The CDR3 has 13 amino acids. The germline V gene encodes CDR1 MNHEY and CDR2 SMNVEV (reference sequence). The CDR3 is CASSVGQGYEQYF. The CDR3 nucleotides read TGTGCCAGCTCCGTGGGACAGGGATACGAGCAGTACTTC.

The V gene is TRBV7-9, the J gene TRBJ2-7; 7 nucleotides match TRBD2. The ends lost 6 bases at V and 2 bases at J; junction bases unmatched: 13. Per germline, CDR1 SEHNR and CDR2 FQNEAQ (reference sequence). The CDR3 totals 16 residues. CDR3 in DNA: TGTGCCAGCAGTTCAGTTACCGGGACTACCCCCTACGAGCAGTACTTC. Translated: CASSSVTGTTPYEQYF.

The gene calls are TRBV28 and TRBJ1-5; 8 nucleotides align to TRBD1. V lost 5 bases to trimming and J lost 7 bases; unmatched junction nucleotides: 10. CDR1 and CDR2 (germline): MDHEN, SYDVKM. This CDR3 spans 15 amino acids. CDR3 residues: CASSDLGQVSQPQHF. Written as DNA, the CDR3 is TGTGCCAGCAGTGACTTGGGACAGGTTAGCCAGCCCCAGCATTTT.

This clone was found once. The V call is TRBV19, the J call TRBJ1-6; 7 bases line up with TRBD1. Germline assignment: CDR1 LNHDA and CDR2 SQIVND (reference sequence). This CDR3 has 13 amino acids. The V and J ends lost 7 bases and 8 bases, in that order; junction bases with no gene match: 5. DNA for the CDR3: TGTGCCAGTAAAAGACAGGGTTATTCACCCCTCCACTTT. As protein: CASKRQGYSPLHF.